One sample yielded the 7 T cell receptor beta chains listed below, sequenced in a study of CD8+CD57+ T cells in acquired aplastic anemia. Using genomic DNA as the template, TCR beta VDJ and CDR3 profiling was carried out. One entry per CDR3 protein results from TCRdb running MiXCR on the reads. The sample yields approximately 220,000 distinct CDR3 sequences, around 45% seen once. CD8+CD57+ cell expansion, shown by flow cytometry, had occurred in the patients selected for sequencing. Input material: sorted CD4+, CD8+, or CD8+CD57+ T cells (not recorded which) from PBMCs. These receptors originate from a human donor with aplastic anemia.

The chain recombines TRBV6-5 with TRBJ1-4; tentatively, D is TRBD1 (5 bases). V was trimmed by 0 bases and J by 8 bases, leaving 10 bases between them. This CDR3 region has 14 residues. In germline, CDR1 is MNHEY, CDR2 SVGAGI. The CDR3 DNA reads TGTGCCAGCAGTTACTCGGTTAGGGGAGAAAAACTGTTTTTT. Translation gives CASSYSVRGEKLFF.

There are a few counts of this clonotype. A read error may be the cause here, since a much bigger clone is one base away. The chain has TRBV10-3 and TRBJ1-1; a possible D gene is TRBD1 (5 bases). Germline V gene sequence: CDR1 ENHRY, CDR2 SYGVKD. The length of the CDR3 is 14 residues. Trimming shortened V by 5 bases and J by 1 base, and 11 bases separated the two germline ends. The CDR3 reads CAISYTGQNTEAFF. The CDR3 DNA is TGTGCCATCAGTTACACAGGACAGAACACTGAAGCTTTCTTT.

The chain is built from TRBV7-3 and TRBJ2-7; 8 bases are a match to TRBD2. V was pared by 8 bases and J by 0 bases, with 9 bases of the junction left unmatched. CDR1 and CDR2 (germline): SGHTA, FQGTGA. This CDR3 has 15 residues. The CDR3 protein is CASSPPGGASYEQYF. CDR3 DNA sequence: TGTGCCAGCTCACCCCCGGGAGGGGCCTCCTACGAGCAGTACTTC.

The chain has TRBV7-9 and TRBJ2-5, with 8 bases that match TRBD2. The germline V gene encodes CDR1 SEHNR and CDR2 FQNEAQ (reference sequence). The CDR3 extends over 15 amino acids. V trimming: 5 bases; J trimming: 1 base; junction bases outside the gene matches: 6. CDR3 region: CASSPSREGQETQYF. CDR3 DNA: TGTGCCAGCAGCCCCAGCCGGGAGGGCCAAGAGACCCAGTACTTC.

About this clonotype itself: This may arise from a read error, as a much more abundant clone is one base away. The rearrangement uses TRBV6-2 or TRBV6-3 and TRBJ2-7; possibly TRBD1 for D (5 bases). Germline CDR1 and CDR2: MNHEY and SVGEGT. The CDR3 totals 12 residues. DNA of the CDR3: TGTGCCAGCAGGATGACAGTCTACGAGCAGTGCTTC. As protein: CASRMTVYEQCF.

This clonotype appeared many times. The rearrangement joins TRBV12-3 or TRBV12-4 to TRBJ2-7, with 10 bases identical to TRBD2. The CDR3 spans 15 residues. Unmatched junction bases numbered 9, after V lost 7 bases and J lost 3 bases. CDR3 bases: TGTGCCAGCACAAAAAGCACTAGCGGGATCTACGAGCAGTACTTC. Residues: CASTKSTSGIYEQYF.

The sample holds many counts of this clonotype. DNA of the CDR3: TGTGCCAGCAGTTTCGGAGGACACACGAACACTGAAGCTTTCTTT. Its translation: CASSFGGHTNTEAFF. The V gene is TRBV12-3 or TRBV12-4, the J gene TRBJ1-1, with D maybe TRBD1 (5 bases). This CDR3 has 15 residues. The V end was cut by 3 bases, the J end by 1 base, with 12 bases between.